This TCR beta chain was recovered during a study of identical twins. The CDR3 consists of 19 residues. Looked up from germline, CDR1 is MDHEN and CDR2 is SYDVKM. V gave up 7 bases and J gave up 0 bases; unmatched junction bases: 14. TCRdb redid the calling of the 5' RACE reads with MiXCR, one entry per CDR3 protein. The sample carries some 590,000 distinct CDR3 sequences, approximately 9.6% recorded once. These data also formed part of another study, on yellow fever vaccine responses in identical twins.

J is TRBJ2-5 and V is TRBV28; 13 positions agree with TRBD2. The sample comprised PBMCs. The origin of this receptor is a woman under 30 in good health. For the CDR3, the DNA is TGTGCCAGCACCCAAACGCGGACTAGCGGGAGAAGGGACCAAGAGACCCAGTACTTC. This gives the protein CASTQTRTSGRRDQETQYF.